The next 31 T cell receptor beta chains were all read from a single sample in a study of T cells in women clearing cervical HPV infection. Only in-frame clones appear in the TCRdb table, and some are missing; sequencing was by immunoSEQ multiplex PCR. The sample totals more than 40,000 clones. The sample was blood buffy coat. These receptors all stem from a woman between 18 and 70 years old with a cervical HPV16 infection that either progressed to CIN3+ or cleared (not recorded which).

Concerning this clone itself: Coverage ceases 3 residues before the CDR3 finishes, and the germline J gene fills in the end. The chain combines TRBV20-1 with TRBJ2-2; TRBD2 is a possible D gene (5 bases). This CDR3 has 14 amino acids. Germline CDR1 and CDR2: DFQATT and SNEGSKA (reference sequence). The CDR3: CSAQSRKTNEKLFF. The CDR3 DNA, read in part, is TGCAGTGCCCAATCCCGGAAGACTAATGAAAAG.

To note about this clone: Read coverage stops 3 residues before the CDR3 terminus; the germline J gene supplies the remainder. The chain combines TRBV5-1 with TRBJ1-2; 9 nucleotides match TRBD1. The CDR3 is 14 residues long. Germline CDR1 reads SGHRS; CDR2 reads YFSETQ. The CDR3 protein is CASSSQPGQGDYTF. The part of the CDR3 DNA that was read is TGCGCCAGCAGCTCTCAACCGGGACAGGGAGAC.

In the case of this clone: Sequencing ends 3 residues short of the CDR3 end; the germline J gene provides the rest. The rearrangement uses TRBV5-1 and TRBJ2-3, with 10 bases fitting TRBD1. CDR3 length equals 16 residues. In germline, CDR1 is SGHRS, CDR2 YFSETQ. CDR3 DNA, as far as it was read: TGCGCCAGCAGCTACGGACAGGGGGGGAAACAAGAGACG. Its protein is CASSYGQGGKQET. The full CDR3 protein is CASSYGQGGKQETQYF.

Note on this clone: The read terminates 3 residues ahead of where the CDR3 ends, so the germline J gene completes it. The V gene is TRBV16, the J gene TRBJ1-5; D not certain. The ends were cut back, 0 bases at V and 4 bases at J, with 10 bases in the middle. Germline assignment: CDR1 KGHSY and CDR2 FQNENV. There are 15 residues in the CDR3. The sequenced part of the CDR3 DNA is TGTGCCAGCAGCCAATCGGGTGGCGGGAATCAGCCC. It specifies CASSQSGGGNQP. The entire CDR3 sequence reads CASSQSGGGNQPQHF.

Regarding this clone: With the read ending 3 residues before the CDR3 end, the germline J gene is used to fill in that end. The V call is TRBV2, the J call TRBJ2-3, with 10 bases fitting TRBD1. Looked up from germline, CDR1 is SNHLY and CDR2 is FYNNEI. This CDR3 has 17 residues. The CDR3 reads CASSDGPGQGYLETQYF. The sequenced CDR3 bases are TGTGCCAGCAGTGACGGGCCGGGACAGGGGTATTTGGAGACG.

With regard to this clone: The read stops 3 residues short of the end of the CDR3; the missing end is completed from the germline J gene. V usage is TRBV29-1 and J usage is TRBJ2-3; maybe TRBD2 (5 bases). Germline V CDR1 and CDR2: SQVTM, ANQGSEA. V shed 6 bases and J shed 2 bases, with 12 bases lying between them. The CDR3 consists of 13 residues. CDR3 DNA (partial): TGCAGCGTCAAAGCGCGGGTCACAGATACG. Its translation: CSVKARVTDT. The CDR3, in full, reads CSVKARVTDTQYF.

Notes on this clone: Read coverage stops 3 residues before the CDR3 terminus; the germline J gene supplies the remainder. This chain connects TRBV20-1 to TRBJ2-1; TRBD2 matches 8 bases. The junction had 2 bases not matched to a gene; V was cut back by 4 bases and J by 0 bases. CDR3 length: 14 amino acids. Germline CDR1 DFQATT, CDR2 SNEGSKA (reference sequence). CDR3 DNA, as far as it was read: TGCAGTGCTAACGGGGGGGCCTCCTACAATGAG. Translated: CSANGGASYNE. From start to end, the CDR3 is CSANGGASYNEQFF.

CDR3 DNA, as far as it was read: TGTGCCAGTAGTATCCAGCCCACAGGGGGCTTTGAAAAA. Protein: CASSIQPTGGFEK. The whole CDR3 is CASSIQPTGGFEKLFF. This chain uses TRBV19 with TRBJ1-4; 9 bases match TRBD1. The read ends 3 residues shy of where the CDR3 ends; the end is completed using the germline J gene. V shed 3 bases, J shed 7 bases, and the junction held 9 bases outside the gene matches. The CDR3 extends over 16 amino acids. CDR1 and CDR2 (germline): LNHDA, SQIVND (reference sequence). Full variable domain (missing parts from reference TRBV19 and TRBJ1-4): DGGITQSPKYLFRKEGQNVTLSCEQNLNHDAMYWYRQDPGQGLRLIYYSQIVNDFQKGDIAEGYSVSREKKESFPLTVTSAQKNPTAFYLCASSIQPTGGFEKLFFGSGTQLSVL.

On this clone itself: The read ends 3 residues shy of where the CDR3 ends; the end is completed using the germline J gene. V gene TRBV19 combines with J gene TRBJ2-3, with 9 bases lining up with TRBD1. This CDR3 spans 14 amino acids. The V gene's germline CDR1 is LNHDA and CDR2 SQIVND (reference sequence). CDR3 DNA, as far as it was read: TGTGCCAGTAGGCCGGGACAGGGAGGAGAGACG. It translates to CASRPGQGGET. The CDR3 in full is CASRPGQGGETQYF.

On this clone: The CDR3 goes on 3 residues after the read ends, and that part is filled in from the germline J gene. The chain joins TRBV7-2 to TRBJ1-5; D unclear. This CDR3 region has 15 residues. Germline CDR1 reads SGHTA; CDR2 reads FQGNSA. V lost 1 base, J lost 5 bases, and 12 bases lay in between. The CDR3 DNA, read in part, is TGTGCCAGCAGCTTAGGGCGGCAAGCGCATCAGCCC. Protein sequence: CASSLGRQAHQP. The whole CDR3 sequence is CASSLGRQAHQPQHF. Based on the CDR3 plus reference TRBV7-2 and TRBJ1-5, the full variable domain is GAGVSQSPSNKVTEKGKDVELRCDPISGHTALYWYRQSLGQGLEFLIYFQGNSAPDKSGLPSDRFSAERTGGSVSTLTIQRTQQEDSAVYLCASSLGRQAHQPQHFGDGTRLSIL.

About this clone itself: The read gets to within 3 residues of the CDR3 end, and the germline J gene fills in the rest. The chain combines TRBV18 with TRBJ2-7, with TRBD1 matching over 8 bases. Germline CDR1 reads KGHSH; CDR2 reads LQKENI. The CDR3 extends over 14 amino acids. The V gene end was trimmed by 5 bases and the J gene end by 2 bases; junction bases not matched to a gene: 5. CDR3 protein: CASSAGQVAYEQYF. The sequenced CDR3 bases are TGTGCCAGCTCAGCGGGACAGGTTGCCTACGAG.

In the case of this clone: The CDR3 end lies 3 residues beyond the end of the read and is filled in from the germline J gene. The chain is built from TRBV20-1 and TRBJ1-2; 10 bases are a match to TRBD1. The V gene's germline CDR1 is DFQATT and CDR2 SNEGSKA (reference sequence). The CDR3 extends over 14 amino acids. Incomplete CDR3 DNA: TGCAGTGCTAGACCCATGGACAGGGGGGAAGGC. This codes for CSARPMDRGEG. The CDR3 as a whole reads CSARPMDRGEGYTF.

As concerns this clone: The read halts 3 residues ahead of the CDR3 end, with the missing end drawn from the germline J gene. The rearrangement joins TRBV2 to TRBJ1-6; 7 nucleotides line up with TRBD1. CDR1 SNHLY and CDR2 FYNNEI come from the germline V gene. The length of the CDR3 is 13 residues. J lost 8 bases, V lost 6 bases, and 4 bases had no gene match. CDR3 DNA (partial): TGTGCCAGCAGCCACACAGGGGATTCACCC. Residues: CASSHTGDSP. The whole CDR3 is CASSHTGDSPLHF.

Turning to this clone: The read finishes 3 residues shy of the CDR3 end, and the germline J gene is used to complete it. The chain links TRBV29-1 to TRBJ2-7; 12 bases fit TRBD2. J was trimmed by 1 base and V by 3 bases; bases with no gene match: 4. The germline V gene encodes CDR1 SQVTM and CDR2 ANQGSEA. This CDR3 comprises 15 residues. The CDR3 bases that were read are TGCAGCGTTGACCTACTAGCGGGGGGATCCTACGAG. Residues: CSVDLLAGGSYE. The full-length CDR3 reads as CSVDLLAGGSYEQYF.

Remarks on this clone: The CDR3 extends 3 residues past the end of the read, so its final part is completed from the germline J gene. The chain couples TRBV3-1 (or the pseudogene TRBV3-2) to TRBJ2-7, with D possibly TRBD2 on 7 matching bases. Germline CDR1 and CDR2: LGHDT and YNNKEL (reference sequence). The germline V and J ends were trimmed by 0 bases and 2 bases, with 17 bases remaining between them. This CDR3 has 17 residues. The CDR3 bases that were read are TGTGCCAGCAGCCAAGAGCCAAGGGGGGGGATGCCCTACGAG. It translates to CASSQEPRGGMPYE. The CDR3 reads in full as CASSQEPRGGMPYEQYF.

Remarks on this clone: The read terminates 3 residues ahead of where the CDR3 ends, so the germline J gene completes it. This chain joins TRBV7-2 and TRBJ2-2, with D perhaps TRBD2 (6 bases). The germline CDR1 and CDR2 sequences are SGHTA and FQGNSA. This CDR3 comprises 15 residues. Trimming took 4 bases from V and 7 from J, leaving 16 bases between them. CDR3 sequence reads: CASSSSGGAIGELFF. The sequenced part of the CDR3 DNA is TGTGCCAGCAGCTCGTCTGGCGGGGCTATCGGGGAG.

Concerning this clone itself: The read terminates 3 residues ahead of where the CDR3 ends, so the germline J gene completes it. The genes are TRBV28 and TRBJ2-1; 7 nucleotides match TRBD2. Unmatched junction bases numbered 9, after V lost 6 bases and J lost 4 bases. This CDR3 has 15 amino acids. Germline CDR1 MDHEN, CDR2 SYDVKM. CDR3 in amino acids: CASRVSGTNYNEQFF. The sequenced CDR3 bases are TGTGCCAGCAGGGTAAGCGGGACGAATTACAATGAG.

Concerning this clone itself: The observed sequence ends 3 residues before the CDR3 terminus, with the missing tail filled in from the germline J gene. The V call is TRBV20-1, the J call TRBJ2-3, with unresolved D. The germline CDR1 and CDR2 sequences are DFQATT and SNEGSKA (reference sequence). This CDR3 region has 13 residues. Incomplete CDR3 DNA: TGCAGTGCTAGTGGTACTTCCCAAGAGACG. Translation: CSASGTSQET. The whole CDR3 is CSASGTSQETQYF.

A remark on this clone: The CDR3 goes on 3 residues after the read ends, and that part is filled in from the germline J gene. This rearrangement joins TRBV7-2 to TRBJ2-3; the match to TRBD1 covers 7 bases. Germline CDR1 is SGHTA and CDR2 is FQGNSA. The CDR3 has 14 amino acids. J lost 3 bases, V lost 7 bases, and 7 bases had no gene match. The part of the CDR3 DNA that was read is TGTGCCAGCACCCTACAGGGGTGGACAGATACG. It codes for CASTLQGWTDT. From start to end, the CDR3 is CASTLQGWTDTQYF.

About this clone: The read halts 3 residues ahead of the CDR3 end, with the missing end drawn from the germline J gene. The chain recombines TRBV6-1 with TRBJ1-5; no reliable D call. Germline V gene lookup returns CDR1 MNHNS and CDR2 SASEGT. V lost 1 base and J 6 bases, leaving 4 bases between the germline ends. This CDR3 is 12 amino acids long. CDR3 residues: CASSEGSQPQHF. CDR3 bases read: TGTGCCAGCAGTGAAGGTAGTCAGCCC.

As regards this clone: From the germline J gene comes the end of the CDR3, since the read stops 3 residues before it. The chain couples TRBV10-3 to TRBJ2-7, with D perhaps matching TRBD1 (6 bases). V dropped 6 bases and J dropped 0 bases, with 15 bases sitting between them. Germline V gene lookup returns CDR1 ENHRY and CDR2 SYGVKD. CDR3 length: 15 residues. CDR3: CAISGQTGSSYEQYF. The CDR3 bases that were read are TGTGCCATCAGCGGACAGACAGGAAGCTCCTACGAG.

For this clone: One end of the junction is discordant with germline, which a read error may explain. Coverage ceases 3 residues before the CDR3 finishes, and the germline J gene fills in the end. The rearrangement uses TRBV20-1 and TRBJ2-7; tentatively, D is TRBD1 (5 bases). Germline-derived CDR1 and CDR2 are DFQATT and SNEGSKA (reference sequence). CDR3 length equals 14 residues. The CDR3 here is CNASSGANSYEQYF. The DNA read from the CDR3 is TGCAATGCTTCCTCTGGGGCAAATTCCTACGAG.

In regard to this clone: The read terminates 3 residues ahead of where the CDR3 ends, so the germline J gene completes it. The chain couples TRBV29-1 to TRBJ2-7; TRBD1 matches 10 bases. This CDR3 region has 13 residues. Germline lookup yields CDR1 SQVTM and CDR2 ANQGSEA. Trimming removed 7 bases from V and 5 bases from J; junction bases left unmatched: 8. CDR3 loop: CSAYGGQGNEQYF. The CDR3 bases that were read are TGCAGCGCCTACGGGGGACAGGGGAACGAG.

The CDR3 here is CAGRDREDQPQHF. Partial CDR3 DNA: TGTGCCGGCCGGGACAGGGAGGACCAGCCC. The chain carries TRBV10-3 and TRBJ1-5; 9 bases agree with TRBD1. The missing CDR3 end, 3 residues past where the read stops, is filled in from the germline J gene. The CDR3 runs to 13 residues. The ends lost 11 bases at V and 7 bases at J; junction bases unmatched: 9. Germline V gene lookup returns CDR1 ENHRY and CDR2 SYGVKD.

A note on this clone: The read terminates 3 residues before the CDR3 end, so the remaining end is supplied by the germline J gene. This chain uses TRBV19 with TRBJ1-5, with TRBD1 as a possible D gene (5 bases). This CDR3 is built from 15 residues. Germline V gene sequence: CDR1 LNHDA, CDR2 SQIVND (reference sequence). The sequenced CDR3 bases are TGTGCCAGTAGTATCTACTCGGGGGTGGGTTCACCC. Translating gives CASSIYSGVGSP. The CDR3, in full, reads CASSIYSGVGSPQHF.

As for this clone: The read ends 3 residues early relative to the CDR3; the germline J gene fills the gap. The chain joins TRBV5-1 to TRBJ2-4, with TRBD2 identical over 8 bases. This CDR3 region has 16 residues. The germline gives CDR1 SGHRS, CDR2 YFSETQ. The sequenced CDR3 bases are TGCGCCAGCGGGGCGCGGGGGGCGAGGGGAATCGGGGGT. This translates into CASGARGARGIGG. The whole CDR3 protein is CASGARGARGIGGQYF.

As concerns this clone: The CDR3 is cut off 3 residues early in the read; its end comes from the germline J gene. The rearrangement joins TRBV7-2 to TRBJ2-4, with D unclear. The CDR3 sequence is 15 residues long. V lost 5 bases and J 2 bases, leaving 13 bases between the germline ends. CDR1 is SGHTA, CDR2 FQGNSA, per germline. The CDR3 spells CASSPKMNSKNIQYF. The DNA read from the CDR3 is TGTGCCAGCAGCCCCAAGATGAACTCCAAAAACATT.

Remarks on this clone: The CDR3 is cut off 3 residues early in the read; its end comes from the germline J gene. The chain links TRBV5-1 to TRBJ1-1; 8 bases match TRBD1. Germline V gene data show CDR1 as SGHRS and CDR2 as YFSETQ. The CDR3 runs 14 residues. The V segment lost 4 bases and the J segment 1 base; nucleotides outside the gene matches: 3. This chain's CDR3 is CASSLDRGNTEAFF. The part of the CDR3 DNA that was read is TGCGCCAGCAGCCTTGACAGGGGGAACACTGAA.

A note on this clone: The read ends 3 residues shy of where the CDR3 ends; the end is completed using the germline J gene. The chain recombines TRBV7-2 with TRBJ1-4; 9 bases match TRBD1. The CDR3 has 14 residues. Germline loops: CDR1 SGHTA, CDR2 FQGNSA. The part of the CDR3 DNA that was read is TGTGCCAGCAGCTCATCCAGGGACAGGGCCACA. It codes for CASSSSRDRAT. The whole CDR3 region reads CASSSSRDRATLFF.

Points on this clone: The sequenced fragment ends 3 residues before the CDR3 boundary, so the rest is inferred from the germline J gene. The chain employs TRBV6-4 and TRBJ2-5, with a possible D match to TRBD1 (7 bases). CDR1 MRHNA and CDR2 SNTAGT come from the germline V gene. The CDR3 consists of 13 residues. V was shortened by 9 bases and J by 4 bases, with 15 bases between the two germline ends. This CDR3 reads CAREGAGGETQYF. The CDR3 bases that were read are TGTGCCAGGGAGGGGGCGGGTGGAGAGACC.

Concerning this clone: The read ends 3 residues before the CDR3 terminus; that terminus is restored from the germline J gene. The chain joins TRBV19 to TRBJ1-2, with D maybe TRBD1 (6 bases). Germline loops: CDR1 LNHDA, CDR2 SQIVND (reference sequence). The CDR3 loop spans 12 amino acids. The DNA read from the CDR3 is TGTGCCAGTAGTGCCAGGGGTAGTGAC. Its protein is CASSARGSD. The whole CDR3 is CASSARGSDYTF.